This T cell receptor (beta chain) was sequenced during a study of blood T cell repertoires in COVID-19. The CDR3 contains 17 residues. The V gene lost 5 bases and the J gene lost 2 bases, with 18 bases spanning the gap. CDR1 is LNHDA, CDR2 SQIVND, per germline (reference sequence). This clone was detected only a few times. The method was immunoSEQ multiplex PCR; TCRdb's version includes in-frame clones alone and lacks a portion of them. Among about 300,000 clones listed, around nine tenths were seen once. Material: PBMCs or T cells enriched from blood (not recorded which). This receptor was taken from a woman aged 45-60 years who had been exposed to COVID-19. The chain is built from TRBV19 and TRBJ2-2; D might be TRBD2 (6 bases). The CDR3: CASSLGLTKSNTGELFF. In DNA form, the CDR3 reads TGTGCCAGTAGTCTAGGACTAACCAAATCCAACACCGGGGAGCTGTTTTTT.